The 17 T cell receptor beta chains in this list originate from one sample, sequenced in a study of shared clonotypes between healthy human individuals. The table came from immunoSEQ multiplex PCR; TCRdb's copy has only in-frame clones and leaves some out. Of approximately 460,000 clones in the sample, more than 70% were seen once. Sequenced material: PBMCs. These receptors originate from a woman in her thirties or forties in good health. Some clones in this sample may be carry-over from other donors' samples.

On this clone: At the DNA level, this CDR3 is encoded by other sequences in the same sample as well. The V and J genes are TRBV7-9 and TRBJ1-1, with D unresolved. The CDR3 totals 13 residues. V gave up 1 base and J gave up 3 bases, with 6 bases separating them. CDR1 is SEHNR, CDR2 FQNEAQ, per germline (reference sequence). The CDR3 loop is CASSLGTYTEAFF. The CDR3 coding sequence is TGTGCCAGCAGCTTAGGGACTTACACTGAAGCTTTCTTT.

The genes are TRBV7-2 and TRBJ2-7; possibly TRBD1 for D (5 bases). Deletions cut 0 bases from V and 5 bases from J, with 8 bases between. The CDR3 is 13 residues long. Germline lookup yields CDR1 SGHTA and CDR2 FQGNSA. In DNA form, the CDR3 reads TGTGCCAGCAGCTTAGCAGGGGCCAACGAGCAGTACTTC. It encodes CASSLAGANEQYF.

V is TRBV6-6 and J is TRBJ2-1, with D possibly being TRBD1 (7 bases). Trimming stripped 2 bases from V and 14 bases from J, with 19 bases between. CDR1 and CDR2 from the germline V gene are MNHNY and SVGAGI (reference sequence). The CDR3 extends over 14 amino acids. Written as DNA, the CDR3 is TGTGCCAGCAGTTACAATCCGCGCGGGACAGCGGAGTTCTTC. Translating it yields CASSYNPRGTAEFF.

The chain joins TRBV28 to TRBJ2-7; D is uncertain. Trimming took 3 bases from V and 10 from J, leaving 10 bases between them. Germline V gene data show CDR1 as MDHEN and CDR2 as SYDVKM. The CDR3 covers 11 residues. The CDR3 region has the DNA TGTGCCAGCAGTTTGGGCGACGGCCAGTACTTC. Amino acids: CASSLGDGQYF. Filled out from reference TRBV28 and TRBJ2-7, the complete variable domain reads DVKVTQSSRYLVKRTGEKVFLECVQDMDHENMFWYRQDPGLGLRLIYFSYDVKMKEKGDIPEGYSVSREKKERFSLILESASTNQTSMYLCASSLGDGQYFGPGTRLTVT.

Remarks on this clone: A much larger clone differs by one base, so this may be a read error. The genes are TRBV10-3 and TRBJ2-6; TRBD2 agrees at 8 bases. Germline V gene lookup returns CDR1 ENHRY and CDR2 SYGVKD. The J segment lost 0 bases and the V segment lost 5 bases, leaving 18 bases of the junction unmatched. The CDR3 covers 21 residues. The CDR3 sequence is CAISTIGGFSGIGSGANVLTF. Here the CDR3 DNA reads TGTGCCATCAGTACCATAGGGGGTTTTAGCGGGATAGGCTCTGGGGCCAACGTCCTGACTTTC.

The rearrangement joins TRBV7-3 to TRBJ2-1; 7 bases are shared with TRBD1. V dropped 2 bases and J dropped 5; count of bases not matched to a gene: 6. Germline CDR1 SGHTA, CDR2 FQGTGA. The CDR3 runs to 15 residues. CDR3 residues: CASSLSGGNHNEQFF. Written as DNA, the CDR3 is TGTGCCAGCAGCTTATCAGGGGGTAACCACAATGAGCAGTTCTTC.

This clone was seen ten or more times. The rearrangement uses TRBV13 and TRBJ1-1; D not resolved. V gave up 1 base and J gave up 1 base, with 4 bases separating them. Germline loops: CDR1 PRHDT, CDR2 FYEKMQ (reference sequence). The CDR3 covers 13 residues. The CDR3 region is CASSLVRNTEAFF. CDR3 in DNA: TGTGCCAGCAGCTTAGTCAGGAACACTGAAGCTTTCTTT.

Turning to this clone: A much larger clone differs from this one at a single base, so this may be a read error. In the same sample, other DNA sequences code for this CDR3. This chain uses TRBV5-6 with TRBJ2-7; perhaps D is TRBD1 or TRBD2 (5 bases each). The CDR3 runs to 15 residues. CDR1 SGHDT and CDR2 YYEEEE come from the germline V gene. Trimming shortened V by 4 bases and J by 9 bases, and 23 bases separated the two germline ends. CDR3 DNA: TGTGCCAGCAGCGCCTTAGGGACGGCTGACCCGACGCAGTACTTC. Amino acids: CASSALGTADPTQYF.

The table lists this clone with a few counts. The V gene is TRBV7-2, the J gene TRBJ2-7; no firm D call. V was clipped by 5 bases and J by 2 bases, with 13 bases between them. CDR3 length: 14 residues. Germline V gene lookup returns CDR1 SGHTA and CDR2 FQGNSA. CDR3 in DNA: TGTGCCAGCAGCCCTATGGGGATCACCTACGAGCAGTACTTC. This encodes CASSPMGITYEQYF.

The rearrangement joins TRBV30 to TRBJ1-1; 11 bases fit TRBD1. Germline V CDR1 and CDR2: GTSNPN, SVGIG (reference sequence). V dropped 5 bases and J dropped 6; count of bases not matched to a gene: 5. CDR3 length: 13 amino acids. The CDR3 nucleotides are TGTGCCTGGGACTGGACAGGGGGCGCTGAAGCTTTCTTT. It yields the protein CAWDWTGGAEAFF.

The V and J genes are TRBV6-5 and TRBJ1-1; D is unresolved. Germline V gene data show CDR1 as MNHEY and CDR2 as SVGAGI. V lost 2 bases to trimming and J lost 8 bases, with 6 bases between them. The CDR3 sequence is 11 residues long. The CDR3 DNA sequence: TGTGCCAGCAGTTACGTGGGAGAAGCTTTCTTT. Translated, it gives CASSYVGEAFF.

This clone was seen a single time. This chain uses TRBV7-8 with TRBJ1-1, with D tentatively TRBD1 (5 bases). The V gene's germline CDR1 is SGHVS and CDR2 FQNEAQ. The CDR3 extends over 16 amino acids. V lost 5 bases and J lost 4, with 20 bases in between. CDR3 amino acids: CASSRKRDLKGTEAFF. CDR3 coding DNA: TGTGCCAGCAGCCGTAAACGGGACCTCAAGGGCACTGAAGCTTTCTTT.

V gene TRBV9 combines with J gene TRBJ2-7; 7 nucleotides agree with TRBD2. Germline loops: CDR1 SGDLS, CDR2 YYNGEE. The CDR3 covers 15 residues. J gave up 3 bases and V 0 bases, and 6 bases lay outside the gene matches. CDR3 bases: TGTGCCAGCAGCGTAGCGGGGACTACCGGCTACGAGCAGTACTTC. It yields the protein CASSVAGTTGYEQYF. The full variable domain, its missing parts supplied by reference TRBV9 and TRBJ2-7, is DSGVTQTPKHLITATGQRVTLRCSPRSGDLSVYWYQQSLDQGLQFLIQYYNGEERAKGNILERFSAQQFPDLHSELNLSSLELGDSALYFCASSVAGTTGYEQYFGPGTRLTVT.

The chain is built from TRBV19 and TRBJ2-1; D could derive from TRBD1 or TRBD2 (5 bases each). The CDR3 extends over 14 amino acids. V was trimmed by 4 bases and J by 6 bases, leaving 13 bases between them. Germline CDR1 reads LNHDA; CDR2 reads SQIVND (reference sequence). This CDR3 is CASSTRGVRNEQFF. The CDR3 DNA reads as TGTGCCAGTAGTACCCGAGGGGTCCGCAATGAGCAGTTCTTC. Variable domain in full (rest from reference TRBV19 and TRBJ2-1): DGGITQSPKYLFRKEGQNVTLSCEQNLNHDAMYWYRQDPGQGLRLIYYSQIVNDFQKGDIAEGYSVSREKKESFPLTVTSAQKNPTAFYLCASSTRGVRNEQFFGPGTRLTVL.

J is TRBJ1-5 and V is TRBV28; 9 nucleotides match TRBD1. J lost 2 bases, V lost 5 bases, and 1 base had no gene match. The germline V gene encodes CDR1 MDHEN and CDR2 SYDVKM. The CDR3 covers 14 residues. The CDR3 region is CASSRDRGNQPQHF. The CDR3 nucleotides are TGTGCCAGCAGTAGGGACAGGGGCAATCAGCCCCAGCATTTT. The complete variable domain, with remaining parts taken from reference TRBV28 and TRBJ1-5, reads DVKVTQSSRYLVKRTGEKVFLECVQDMDHENMFWYRQDPGLGLRLIYFSYDVKMKEKGDIPEGYSVSREKKERFSLILESASTNQTSMYLCASSRDRGNQPQHFGDGTRLSIL.

This clone was found many times. The DNA of the CDR3 is TGTGCCAGCGCAAAGGCGGGGAACACCGGGGAGCTGTTTTTT. Protein sequence: CASAKAGNTGELFF. The V and J genes are TRBV9 and TRBJ2-2; D perhaps matches TRBD2 (5 bases). Germline assignment: CDR1 SGDLS and CDR2 YYNGEE. V was pared by 7 bases and J by 1 base, with 11 bases between. CDR3 length: 14 residues.

About this clone itself: A read error likely explains this, since a far larger clone differs by one base. The chain uses TRBV27 and TRBJ1-2, with 9 bases fitting TRBD1. Germline-derived CDR1 and CDR2 are MNHEY and SMNVEV (reference sequence). The CDR3 contains 13 residues. The CDR3 nucleotides read TGTGCCGGCAGACAGGGGGTCGGGCGTGGCTACACCTTC. Translating it yields CAGRQGVGRGYTF.